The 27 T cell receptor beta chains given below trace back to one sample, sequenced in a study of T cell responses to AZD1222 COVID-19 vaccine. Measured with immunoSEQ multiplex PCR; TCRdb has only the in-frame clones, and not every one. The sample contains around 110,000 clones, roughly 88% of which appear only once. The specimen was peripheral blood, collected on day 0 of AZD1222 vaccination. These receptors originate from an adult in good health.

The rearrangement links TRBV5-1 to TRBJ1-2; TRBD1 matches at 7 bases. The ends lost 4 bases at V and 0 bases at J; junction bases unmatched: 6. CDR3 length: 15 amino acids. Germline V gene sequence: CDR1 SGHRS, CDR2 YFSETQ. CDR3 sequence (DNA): TGCGCCAGCAGCCTGGGACAGCCAGCTAACTATGGCTACACCTTC. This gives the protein CASSLGQPANYGYTF.

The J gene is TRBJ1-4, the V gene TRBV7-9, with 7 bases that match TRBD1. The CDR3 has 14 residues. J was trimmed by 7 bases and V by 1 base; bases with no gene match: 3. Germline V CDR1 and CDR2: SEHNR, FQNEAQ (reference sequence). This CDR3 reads CASSLGQGREKLFF. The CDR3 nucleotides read TGTGCCAGCAGCTTAGGACAGGGTCGTGAAAAACTGTTTTTT.

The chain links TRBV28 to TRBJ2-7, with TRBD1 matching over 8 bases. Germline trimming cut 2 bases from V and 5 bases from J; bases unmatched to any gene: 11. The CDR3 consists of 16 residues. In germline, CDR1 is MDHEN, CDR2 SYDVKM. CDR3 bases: TGTGCCAGCAGTTTAACACTTGGACAGGGTTCCCACGAGCAGTACTTC. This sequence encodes CASSLTLGQGSHEQYF.

CDR3 sequence (DNA): TGTGCCAGCAGCTCGGGACAGGGCTATGGCTACACCTTC. This translates into CASSSGQGYGYTF. The rearrangement links TRBV7-9 to TRBJ1-2, with 9 bases fitting TRBD1. The ends lost 4 bases at V and 4 bases at J; junction bases unmatched: 1. The CDR3 is 13 residues long. Germline assignment: CDR1 SEHNR and CDR2 FQNEAQ (reference sequence).

CDR3 sequence reads: CASSSGPYGTEAFF. CDR3 coding DNA: TGTGCCAGTAGTTCGGGCCCTTACGGCACTGAAGCTTTCTTT. The rearrangement links TRBV19 to TRBJ1-1; D gene ambiguous. With 5 bases removed from V and 4 bases from J, the gap between germline ends came to 14 bases. The CDR3 covers 14 residues. Germline CDR1 LNHDA, CDR2 SQIVND (reference sequence). Using reference TRBV19 and TRBJ1-1 for the parts outside the CDR3, the full variable domain is DGGITQSPKYLFRKEGQNVTLSCEQNLNHDAMYWYRQDPGQGLRLIYYSQIVNDFQKGDIAEGYSVSREKKESFPLTVTSAQKNPTAFYLCASSSGPYGTEAFFGQGTRLTVV.

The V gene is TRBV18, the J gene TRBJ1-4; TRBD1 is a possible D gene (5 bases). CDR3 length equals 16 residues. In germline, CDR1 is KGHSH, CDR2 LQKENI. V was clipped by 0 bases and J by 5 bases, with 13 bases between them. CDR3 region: CASSPPLAGRNEKLFF. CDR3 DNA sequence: TGTGCCAGCTCACCACCTCTGGCAGGGAGGAATGAAAAACTGTTTTTT.

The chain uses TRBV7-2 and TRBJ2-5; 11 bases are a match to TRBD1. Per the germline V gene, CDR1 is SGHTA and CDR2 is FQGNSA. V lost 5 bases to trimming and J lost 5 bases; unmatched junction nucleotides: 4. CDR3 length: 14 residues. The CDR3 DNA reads TGTGCCAGCAGCCGGACAGGGGGCTGGGAGACCCAGTACTTC. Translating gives CASSRTGGWETQYF.

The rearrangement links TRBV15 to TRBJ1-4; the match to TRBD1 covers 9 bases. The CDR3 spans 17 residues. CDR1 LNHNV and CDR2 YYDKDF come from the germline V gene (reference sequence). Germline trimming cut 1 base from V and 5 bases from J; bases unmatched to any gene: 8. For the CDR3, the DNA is TGTGCCACCAGCAGAGGGGGACAGGGACGGGCGAATGAAAAACTGTTTTTT. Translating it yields CATSRGGQGRANEKLFF.

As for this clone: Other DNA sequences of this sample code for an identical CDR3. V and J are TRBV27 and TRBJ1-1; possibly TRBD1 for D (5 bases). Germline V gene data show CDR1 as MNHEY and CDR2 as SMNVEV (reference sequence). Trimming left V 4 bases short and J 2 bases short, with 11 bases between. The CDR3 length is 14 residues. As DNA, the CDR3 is TGTGCCAGCAGTTCCCCCCAGGGAAACACTGAAGCTTTCTTT. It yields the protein CASSSPQGNTEAFF.

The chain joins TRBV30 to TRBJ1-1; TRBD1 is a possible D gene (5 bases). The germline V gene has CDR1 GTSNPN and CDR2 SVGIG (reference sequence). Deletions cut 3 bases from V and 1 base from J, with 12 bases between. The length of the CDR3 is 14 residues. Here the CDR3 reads CAWRVQGRNTEAFF. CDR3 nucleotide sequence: TGTGCCTGGAGGGTCCAGGGAAGGAACACTGAAGCTTTCTTT.

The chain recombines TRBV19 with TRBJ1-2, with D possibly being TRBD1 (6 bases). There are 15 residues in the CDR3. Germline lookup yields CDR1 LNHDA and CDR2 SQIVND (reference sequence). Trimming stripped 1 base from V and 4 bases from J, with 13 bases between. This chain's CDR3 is CASSIAVEGVYGYTF. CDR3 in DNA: TGTGCCAGTAGTATAGCGGTCGAGGGGGTCTATGGCTACACCTTC.

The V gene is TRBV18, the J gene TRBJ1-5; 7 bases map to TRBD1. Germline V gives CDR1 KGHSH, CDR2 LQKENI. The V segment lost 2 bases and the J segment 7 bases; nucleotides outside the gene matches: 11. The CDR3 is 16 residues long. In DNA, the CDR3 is TGTGCCAGCTCACCAACGGCCAGACAGGGAGGGCAGCCCCAGCATTTT. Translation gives CASSPTARQGGQPQHF.

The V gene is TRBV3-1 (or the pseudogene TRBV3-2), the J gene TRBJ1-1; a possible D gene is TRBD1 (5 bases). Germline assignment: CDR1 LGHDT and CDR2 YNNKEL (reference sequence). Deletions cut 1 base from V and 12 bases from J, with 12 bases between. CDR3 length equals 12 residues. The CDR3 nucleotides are TGTGCCAGCAGCCAAGTAAGCAGGGAGACTTTCTTT. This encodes CASSQVSRETFF.

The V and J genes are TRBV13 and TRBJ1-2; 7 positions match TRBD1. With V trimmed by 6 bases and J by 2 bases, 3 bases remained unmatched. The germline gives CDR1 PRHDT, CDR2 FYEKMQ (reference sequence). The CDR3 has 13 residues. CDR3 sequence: CASSRGQNYGYTF. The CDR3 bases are TGTGCCAGCAGTCGGGGACAGAACTATGGCTACACCTTC.

CDR3 in amino acids: CASSPQSWDRGSPNTEAFF. Here the CDR3 DNA reads TGTGCCAGCTCACCACAATCCTGGGACAGGGGGTCCCCGAACACTGAAGCTTTCTTT. The genes are TRBV18 and TRBJ1-1; 11 bases match TRBD1. The V gene's germline CDR1 is KGHSH and CDR2 LQKENI. This CDR3 region has 19 residues. The trim removed 1 base at V and 1 base at J, leaving 11 bases unmatched.

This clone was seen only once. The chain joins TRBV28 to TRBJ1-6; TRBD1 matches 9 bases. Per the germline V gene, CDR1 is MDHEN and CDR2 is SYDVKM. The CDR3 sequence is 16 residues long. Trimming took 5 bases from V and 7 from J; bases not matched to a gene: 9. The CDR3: CASSMTGGRGNSPLHF. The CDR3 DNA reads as TGTGCCAGCAGTATGACAGGGGGTAGGGGAAATTCACCCCTCCACTTT.

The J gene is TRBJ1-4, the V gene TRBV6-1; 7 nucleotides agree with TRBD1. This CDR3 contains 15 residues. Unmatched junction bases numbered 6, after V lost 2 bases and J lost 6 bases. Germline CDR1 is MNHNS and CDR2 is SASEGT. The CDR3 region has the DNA TGTGCCAGCAGTGAAAGTCGGCAGGGGGATGAAAAACTGTTTTTT. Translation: CASSESRQGDEKLFF.

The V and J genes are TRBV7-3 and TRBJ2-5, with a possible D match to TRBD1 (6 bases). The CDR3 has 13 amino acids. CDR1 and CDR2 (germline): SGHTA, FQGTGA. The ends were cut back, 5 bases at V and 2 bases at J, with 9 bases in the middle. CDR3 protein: CASSPGAQETQYF. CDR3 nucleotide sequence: TGTGCCAGCAGCCCAGGGGCTCAAGAGACCCAGTACTTC.

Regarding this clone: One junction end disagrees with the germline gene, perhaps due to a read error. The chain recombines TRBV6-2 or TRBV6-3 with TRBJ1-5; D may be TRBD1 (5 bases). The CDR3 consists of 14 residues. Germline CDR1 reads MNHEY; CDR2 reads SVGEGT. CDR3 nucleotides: TGTGCCAGCAGTCACGGGTCCATGGGCTGGGGGATGAATTTT. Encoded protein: CASSHGSMGWGMNF.

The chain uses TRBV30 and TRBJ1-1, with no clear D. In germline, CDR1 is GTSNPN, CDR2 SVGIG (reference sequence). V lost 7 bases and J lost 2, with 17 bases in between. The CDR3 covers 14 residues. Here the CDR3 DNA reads TGTGCCTCGACGGCGCCTAGATTCAACACTGAAGCTTTCTTT. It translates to CASTAPRFNTEAFF.

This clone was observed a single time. CDR3 sequence: CASSPRPLAGVYNEQFF. The CDR3 nucleotides read TGTGCCAGCAGCCCCAGACCACTAGCGGGGGTTTACAATGAGCAGTTCTTC. This chain joins TRBV3-1 (or the pseudogene TRBV3-2) and TRBJ2-1, with TRBD2 matching 11 bases. The CDR3 consists of 17 residues. Germline loops: CDR1 LGHDT, CDR2 YNNKEL (reference sequence). V gave up 4 bases and J gave up 4 bases; unmatched junction bases: 9.

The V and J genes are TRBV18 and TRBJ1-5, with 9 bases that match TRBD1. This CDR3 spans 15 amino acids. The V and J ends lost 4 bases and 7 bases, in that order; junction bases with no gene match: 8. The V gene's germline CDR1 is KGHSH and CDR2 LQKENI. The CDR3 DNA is TGTGCCAGCTCACTCGGACGGACAGGGGAGCAGCCCCAGCATTTT. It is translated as CASSLGRTGEQPQHF.

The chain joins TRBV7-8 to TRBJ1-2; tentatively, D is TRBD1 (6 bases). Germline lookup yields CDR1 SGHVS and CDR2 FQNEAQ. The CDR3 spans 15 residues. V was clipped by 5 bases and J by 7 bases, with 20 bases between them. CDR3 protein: CASSPSHVGGAGYTF. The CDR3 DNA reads TGTGCCAGCAGCCCCTCCCATGTGGGGGGCGCTGGCTACACCTTC. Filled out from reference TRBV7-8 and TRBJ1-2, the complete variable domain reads GAGVSQSPRYKVAKRGQDVALRCDPISGHVSLFWYQQALGQGPEFLTYFQNEAQLDKSGLPSDRFFAERPEGSVSTLKIQRTQQEDSAVYLCASSPSHVGGAGYTFGSGTRLTVV.

CDR3 in DNA: TGTGCCAGTAGTATAGAAGAAAACTATGGCTACACCTTC. Its translation: CASSIEENYGYTF. The chain carries TRBV19 and TRBJ1-2; no firm D call. This CDR3 comprises 13 residues. The V and J ends lost 0 bases and 2 bases respectively, with 4 bases between them. In germline, CDR1 is LNHDA, CDR2 SQIVND (reference sequence).

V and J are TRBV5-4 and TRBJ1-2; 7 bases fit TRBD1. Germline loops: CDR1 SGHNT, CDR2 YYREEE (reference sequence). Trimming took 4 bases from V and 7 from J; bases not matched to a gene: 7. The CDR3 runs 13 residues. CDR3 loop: CASSGSGGSGYTF. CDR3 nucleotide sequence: TGTGCCAGCAGCGGGTCAGGGGGAAGTGGCTACACCTTC.

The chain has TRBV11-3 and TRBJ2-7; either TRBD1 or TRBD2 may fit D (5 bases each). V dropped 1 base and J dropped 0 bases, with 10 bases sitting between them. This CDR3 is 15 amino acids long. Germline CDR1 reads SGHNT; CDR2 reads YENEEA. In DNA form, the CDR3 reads TGTGCCAGCAGCTTAGCCGGGACCGGCTCCTACGAGCAGTACTTC. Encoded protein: CASSLAGTGSYEQYF.

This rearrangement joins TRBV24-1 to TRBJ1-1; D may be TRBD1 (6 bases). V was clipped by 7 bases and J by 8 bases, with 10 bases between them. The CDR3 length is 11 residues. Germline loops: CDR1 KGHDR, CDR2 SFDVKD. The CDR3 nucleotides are TGTGCCACCAGGGACAGACAGGAAGCTTTCTTT. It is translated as CATRDRQEAFF.